In its sample, the clone carrying this TCR beta chain was seen many times. Its antigen is as yet unknown. This specimen comes from a study of identical twins. Study-level findings and limits: Beta out-of-frame sequences displayed a weaker excess of sharing between twins. Out-of-frame alpha sequences common to twins exhibited an excess of low generation probability. Carriage of fewer insertions was seen in abundant cord blood beta clonotypes, whereas memory repertoires showed none. Invariant MAIT and iNKT cells could partly confound zero-insertion analyses.

From the 5' RACE reads, TCRdb called clonotypes with MiXCR, one entry per CDR3 protein. Of more than 350,000 distinct CDR3 sequences detected, approximately 10% appear once; the ten largest clones hold over 7%. Sequencing used naive T cells sorted from blood. The sequence was obtained from a woman in her 50s in good health.

In DNA, the CDR3 is TGCAGTGCTAGAGCCCCCCTCACCTCCCCCGGTGAGCAGTTCTTC. Translated: CSARAPLTSPGEQFF. The chain is built from TRBV20-1 and TRBJ2-1; D unresolved. The V and J ends lost 1 base and 9 bases respectively, with 19 bases between them. Germline-derived CDR1 and CDR2 are DFQATT and SNEGSKA (reference sequence). The CDR3 contains 15 residues.